This T cell receptor (beta chain) was found in a study of blood T cell repertoires in COVID-19. Study-wide context: Both acute and convalescent COVID-19 samples were obtained from the United States, Italy and Spain. Sample material is recorded as cDNA or gDNA derived from T cells, B-cell-depleted T cells, or PBMCs.

Seattle patients were enrolled during active infection and followed longitudinally. Trimming removed 3 bases from V and 4 bases from J, with 13 bases in between. Germline loops: CDR1 SGHTA, CDR2 FQGNSA. The CDR3 contains 15 residues. Assay used: immunoSEQ multiplex PCR; TCRdb lists only in-frame clones, some missing. This sample carries roughly 230,000 clones, almost 90% of them seen once, and the ten largest clones take 2.1%. The V gene is TRBV7-2, the J gene TRBJ1-3, with D uncertain. What was sequenced was peripheral blood. The sequence derives from a woman aged 55-69 years with COVID-19, enrolled during active disease. CDR3 protein: CASSFRGLRGNTIYF. The CDR3 bases are TGTGCCAGCAGCTTTCGAGGGCTGAGGGGAAACACCATATATTTT.